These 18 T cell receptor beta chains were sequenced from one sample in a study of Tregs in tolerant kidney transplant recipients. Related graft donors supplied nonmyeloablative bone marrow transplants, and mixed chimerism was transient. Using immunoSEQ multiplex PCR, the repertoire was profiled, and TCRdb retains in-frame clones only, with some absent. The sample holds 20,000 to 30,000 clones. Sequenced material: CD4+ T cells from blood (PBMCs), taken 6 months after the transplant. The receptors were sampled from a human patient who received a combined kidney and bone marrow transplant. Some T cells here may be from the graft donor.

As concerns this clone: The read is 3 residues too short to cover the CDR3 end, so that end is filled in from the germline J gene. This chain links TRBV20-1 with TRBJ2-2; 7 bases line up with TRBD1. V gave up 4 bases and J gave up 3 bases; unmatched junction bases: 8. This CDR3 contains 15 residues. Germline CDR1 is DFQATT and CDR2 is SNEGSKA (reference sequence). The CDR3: CSATEGARYTGELFF. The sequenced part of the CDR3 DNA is TGCAGTGCTACTGAGGGGGCGCGGTACACCGGGGAG.

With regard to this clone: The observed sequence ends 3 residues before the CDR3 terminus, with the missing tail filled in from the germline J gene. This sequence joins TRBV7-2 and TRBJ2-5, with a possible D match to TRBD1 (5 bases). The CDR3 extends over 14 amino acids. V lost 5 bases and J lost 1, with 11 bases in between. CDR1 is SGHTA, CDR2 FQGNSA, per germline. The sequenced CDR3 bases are TGTGCCAGCAGCGCCCACAGGATCCAAGAGACC. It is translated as CASSAHRIQET. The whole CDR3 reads CASSAHRIQETQYF. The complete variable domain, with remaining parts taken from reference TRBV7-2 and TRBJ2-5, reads GAGVSQSPSNKVTEKGKDVELRCDPISGHTALYWYRQSLGQGLEFLIYFQGNSAPDKSGLPSDRFSAERTGGSVSTLTIQRTQQEDSAVYLCASSAHRIQETQYFGPGTRLLVL.

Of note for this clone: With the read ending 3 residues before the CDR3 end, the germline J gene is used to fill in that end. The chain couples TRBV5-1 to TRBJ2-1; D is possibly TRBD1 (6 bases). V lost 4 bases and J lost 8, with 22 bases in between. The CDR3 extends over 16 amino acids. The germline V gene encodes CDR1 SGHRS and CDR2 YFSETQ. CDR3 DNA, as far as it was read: TGCGCCAGCAGCCCAAGAGTCACATCTGGGGGCGATGAG. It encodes CASSPRVTSGGDE. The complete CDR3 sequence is CASSPRVTSGGDEQFF.

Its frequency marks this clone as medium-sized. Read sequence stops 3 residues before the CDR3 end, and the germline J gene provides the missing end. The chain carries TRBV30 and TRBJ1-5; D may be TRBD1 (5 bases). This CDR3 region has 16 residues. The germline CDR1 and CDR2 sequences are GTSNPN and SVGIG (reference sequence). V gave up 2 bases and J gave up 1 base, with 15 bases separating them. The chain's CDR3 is CAWSRGGRESNQPQHF. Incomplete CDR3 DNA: TGTGCCTGGAGTCGGGGGGGGAGGGAAAGCAATCAGCCC.

CDR3 protein: CASSPGLRLEQYF. The sequenced CDR3 bases are TGTGCCAGCAGCCCCGGGTTACGTCTCGAG. J is TRBJ2-7 and V is TRBV2; no clear D gene. Read data end 3 residues before the CDR3 end; the end is taken from the germline J gene. Germline CDR1 SNHLY, CDR2 FYNNEI. V gave up 6 bases and J gave up 6 bases, with 15 bases separating them. CDR3 size: 13 residues.

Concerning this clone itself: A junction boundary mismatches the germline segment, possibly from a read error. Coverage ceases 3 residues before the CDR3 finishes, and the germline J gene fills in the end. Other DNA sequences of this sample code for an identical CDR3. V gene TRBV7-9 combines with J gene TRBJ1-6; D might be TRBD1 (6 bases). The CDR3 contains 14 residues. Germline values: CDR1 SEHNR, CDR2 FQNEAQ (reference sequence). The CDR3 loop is CASSRTAYNSPLHF. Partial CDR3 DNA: TGCGCCAGCAGCAGGACAGCCTATAATTCACCC.

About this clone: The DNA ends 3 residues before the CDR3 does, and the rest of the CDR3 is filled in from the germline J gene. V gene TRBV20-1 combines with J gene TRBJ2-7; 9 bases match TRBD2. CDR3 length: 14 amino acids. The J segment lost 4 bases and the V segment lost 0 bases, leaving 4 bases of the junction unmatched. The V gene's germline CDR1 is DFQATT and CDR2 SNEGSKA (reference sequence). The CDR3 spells CSARDIAGVYEQYF. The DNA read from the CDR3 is TGCAGTGCTAGAGATATAGCGGGGGTATACGAG.

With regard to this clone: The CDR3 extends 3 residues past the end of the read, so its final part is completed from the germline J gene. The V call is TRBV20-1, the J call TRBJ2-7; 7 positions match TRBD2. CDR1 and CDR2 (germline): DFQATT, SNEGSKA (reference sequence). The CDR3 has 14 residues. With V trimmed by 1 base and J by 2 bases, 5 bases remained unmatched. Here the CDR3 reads CSARGKGGAYEQYF. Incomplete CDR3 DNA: TGCAGTGCTAGAGGCAAGGGAGGGGCCTACGAG.

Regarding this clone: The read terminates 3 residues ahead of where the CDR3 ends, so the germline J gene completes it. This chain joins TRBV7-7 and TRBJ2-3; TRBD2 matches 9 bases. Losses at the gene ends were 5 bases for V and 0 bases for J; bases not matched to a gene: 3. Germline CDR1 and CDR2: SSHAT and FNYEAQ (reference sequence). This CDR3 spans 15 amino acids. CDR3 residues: CASSKGLASTDTQYF. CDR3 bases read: TGTGCCAGCAGCAAAGGACTAGCGAGCACAGATACG. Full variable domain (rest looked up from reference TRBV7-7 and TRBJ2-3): GAGVSQSPRYKVTKRGQDVTLRCDPISSHATLYWYQQALGQGPEFLTYFNYEAQPDKSGLPSDRFSAERPEGSISTLTIQRTEQRDSAMYRCASSKGLASTDTQYFGPGTRLTVL.

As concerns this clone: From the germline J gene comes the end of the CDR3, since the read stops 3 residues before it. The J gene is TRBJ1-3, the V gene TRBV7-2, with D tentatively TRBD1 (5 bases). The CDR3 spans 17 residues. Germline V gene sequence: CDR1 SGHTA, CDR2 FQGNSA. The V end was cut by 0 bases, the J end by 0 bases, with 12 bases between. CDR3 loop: CASSLAVQAASGNTIYF. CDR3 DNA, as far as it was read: TGTGCCAGCAGCTTAGCCGTACAGGCCGCCTCTGGAAACACC.

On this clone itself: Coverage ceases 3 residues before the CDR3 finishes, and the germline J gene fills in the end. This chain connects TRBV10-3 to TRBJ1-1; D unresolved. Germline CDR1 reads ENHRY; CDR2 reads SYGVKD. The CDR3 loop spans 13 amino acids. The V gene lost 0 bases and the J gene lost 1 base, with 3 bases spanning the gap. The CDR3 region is CAISESQNTEAFF. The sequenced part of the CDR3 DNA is TGTGCCATCAGTGAGTCACAGAACACTGAA.

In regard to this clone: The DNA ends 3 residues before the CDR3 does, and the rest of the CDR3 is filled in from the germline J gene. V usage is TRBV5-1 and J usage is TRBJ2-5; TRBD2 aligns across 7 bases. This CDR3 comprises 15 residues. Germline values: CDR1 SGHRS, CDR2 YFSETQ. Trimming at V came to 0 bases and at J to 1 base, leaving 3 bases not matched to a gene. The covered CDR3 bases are TGCGCCAGCAGCTTGGGTGCTAGCGGCCAAGAGACC. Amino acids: CASSLGASGQET. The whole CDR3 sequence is CASSLGASGQETQYF.

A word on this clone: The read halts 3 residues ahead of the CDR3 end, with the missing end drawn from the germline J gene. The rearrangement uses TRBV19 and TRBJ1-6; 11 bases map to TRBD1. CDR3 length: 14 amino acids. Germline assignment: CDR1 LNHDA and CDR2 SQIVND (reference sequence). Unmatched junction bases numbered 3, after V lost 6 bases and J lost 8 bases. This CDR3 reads CASRRTGGYSPLHF. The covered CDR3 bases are TGTGCCAGTAGAAGGACAGGGGGCTATTCACCC.

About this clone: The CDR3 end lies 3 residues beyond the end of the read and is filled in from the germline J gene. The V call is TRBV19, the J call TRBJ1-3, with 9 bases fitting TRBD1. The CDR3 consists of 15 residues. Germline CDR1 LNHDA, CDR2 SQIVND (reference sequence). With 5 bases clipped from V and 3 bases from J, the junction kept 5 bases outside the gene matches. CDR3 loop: CASSVTGGYGNTIYF. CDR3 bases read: TGTGCCAGTAGTGTGACAGGGGGTTATGGAAACACC.

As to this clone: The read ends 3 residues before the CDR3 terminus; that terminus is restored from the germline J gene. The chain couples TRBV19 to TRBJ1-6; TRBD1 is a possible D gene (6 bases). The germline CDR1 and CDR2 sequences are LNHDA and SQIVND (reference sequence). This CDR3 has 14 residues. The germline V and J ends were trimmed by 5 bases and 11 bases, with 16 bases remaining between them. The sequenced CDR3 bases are TGTGCCAGTAGTCGCTCCCAACAGGGTCCACCC. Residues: CASSRSQQGPP. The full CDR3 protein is CASSRSQQGPPLHF.

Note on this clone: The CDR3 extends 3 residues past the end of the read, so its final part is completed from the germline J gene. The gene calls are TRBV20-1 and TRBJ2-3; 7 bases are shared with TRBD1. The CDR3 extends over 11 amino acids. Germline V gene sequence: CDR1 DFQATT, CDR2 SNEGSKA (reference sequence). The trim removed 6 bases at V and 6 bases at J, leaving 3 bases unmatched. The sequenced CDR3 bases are TGCAGTGCCATCAGGGGGGATACG. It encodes CSAIRGDT. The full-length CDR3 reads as CSAIRGDTQYF.

The CDR3 loop is CASSPQGASGEKLFF. Incomplete CDR3 DNA: TGCGCCAGCAGTCCTCAGGGGGCTTCGGGTGAAAAA. The chain employs TRBV5-1 and TRBJ1-4; 8 bases align to TRBD1. The DNA ends 3 residues before the CDR3 does, and the rest of the CDR3 is filled in from the germline J gene. There are 15 residues in the CDR3. Trimming at V came to 5 bases and at J to 7 bases, leaving 10 bases not matched to a gene. Germline CDR1 reads SGHRS; CDR2 reads YFSETQ.

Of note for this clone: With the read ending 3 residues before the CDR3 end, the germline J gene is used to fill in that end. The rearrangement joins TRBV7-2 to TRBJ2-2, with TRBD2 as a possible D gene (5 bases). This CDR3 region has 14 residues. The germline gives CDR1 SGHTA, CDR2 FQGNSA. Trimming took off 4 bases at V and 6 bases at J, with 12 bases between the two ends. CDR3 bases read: TGTGCCAGCAGCTCAAGGACTGCACCCGGGGAG. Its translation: CASSSRTAPGE. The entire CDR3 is CASSSRTAPGELFF.